This T cell receptor (beta chain) was captured in a study of molecular identifiers for immune sequencing clone quantification. The bulk TCR libraries were made with methods described before and with listed TCR primers. Using its own MiXCR run on the PCR reads, TCRdb lists one record per CDR3 protein. In the table there are approximately 680,000 distinct CDR3 sequences, about 25% of which are singletons. Using 10%, 30% or 50% RNA, naive CD8 libraries were derived from around 20,000 to 1,000,000 sorted cells. Naive CD8 T cell sorting was performed on the CD8+CD4-CCR7+CD45RA+ phenotype. Source material: naive CD8+ T cells from blood, with Jurkat cell RNA spiked in. Subset described: FACS-sorted CD8+CD4-CCR7+CD45RA+ naive T cells. The receptor was derived from a human donor in good health. Some libraries in this study had Jurkat cell RNA spiked in.

Written as DNA, the CDR3 is TGTGCCAGCAGCTTACTTAGGCGGGAGAAAAAGGGGGAGCTGTTTTTT. Encoded protein: CASSLLRREKKGELFF. V and J are TRBV7-4 and TRBJ2-2; TRBD2 agrees at 7 bases. CDR3 length equals 16 residues. Germline V gene data show CDR1 as SGHVT and CDR2 as SQSDAQ. The junction had 11 bases not matched to a gene; V was cut back by 2 bases and J by 8 bases.